Presented here are 3 T cell receptor beta chains from one specimen sequenced in a study of T-cell reconstitution after alpha-beta-depleted transplantation in children. A TCRbeta library incorporating unique molecular identifiers was prepared. MiXCR, run by TCRdb on the PCR reads, gives a single entry per CDR3 protein. The sample yields 360,000 or so distinct CDR3 sequences, 20% seen once. The sample in question was PBMCs from the stem cell graft donor, obtained from the stem cell graft. Receptors were obtained from a human donor who donated a stem cell graft to a child with acute myeloid leukemia.

In its sample, this clonotype was seen many times. The chain carries TRBV12-3 or TRBV12-4 and TRBJ2-7; D possibly corresponds to TRBD1 (6 bases). Trimming removed 0 bases from V and 6 bases from J, with 9 bases in between. The CDR3 runs to 13 residues. The CDR3 region is CASSLAEGGEQYF. The DNA of the CDR3 is TGTGCCAGCAGTTTAGCGGAAGGGGGCGAGCAGTACTTC.

The chain joins TRBV24-1 to TRBJ2-3, with 12 bases lining up with TRBD2. The CDR3 runs to 17 residues. Germline assignment: CDR1 KGHDR and CDR2 SFDVKD. After removal of 3 bases from V and 6 bases from J, the junction contained 9 bases not matched to a gene. The CDR3 region has the DNA TGTGCCACCAGTGATCAGACTAGCGGGAGTGGCTTCGATACGCAGTATTTT. It specifies CATSDQTSGSGFDTQYF.

The chain combines TRBV28 with TRBJ2-7; 9 positions match TRBD2. CDR1 and CDR2 from the germline V gene are MDHEN and SYDVKM. The CDR3 contains 14 residues. The ends lost 6 bases at V and 4 bases at J; junction bases unmatched: 7. CDR3 sequence: CASSIAGVRYEQYF. CDR3 DNA sequence: TGTGCCAGCAGCATAGCGGGAGTAAGGTACGAGCAGTACTTC.